This T cell receptor (beta chain) emerged from a study of pediatric ulcerative colitis. Generated by immunoSEQ multiplex PCR, the TCRdb table keeps only in-frame clones and is missing some. Of around 64,000 clones listed, over 70% were seen once; the top ten hold roughly 5.2%. CDR3 length: 15 amino acids. Germline CDR1 SGHDN, CDR2 FVKESK. The ends were cut back, 4 bases at V and 5 bases at J, with 14 bases in the middle. The chain has TRBV14 and TRBJ1-4, with D possibly being TRBD1 (5 bases). The sample taken for sequencing was blood. The clonotype was recovered from a boy aged 5 to 17 with moderate ulcerative colitis. CDR3 in DNA: TGTGCCAGCAGCCCACCGGGACGGATGAATGAAAAACTGTTTTTT. Translated, it gives CASSPPGRMNEKLFF.